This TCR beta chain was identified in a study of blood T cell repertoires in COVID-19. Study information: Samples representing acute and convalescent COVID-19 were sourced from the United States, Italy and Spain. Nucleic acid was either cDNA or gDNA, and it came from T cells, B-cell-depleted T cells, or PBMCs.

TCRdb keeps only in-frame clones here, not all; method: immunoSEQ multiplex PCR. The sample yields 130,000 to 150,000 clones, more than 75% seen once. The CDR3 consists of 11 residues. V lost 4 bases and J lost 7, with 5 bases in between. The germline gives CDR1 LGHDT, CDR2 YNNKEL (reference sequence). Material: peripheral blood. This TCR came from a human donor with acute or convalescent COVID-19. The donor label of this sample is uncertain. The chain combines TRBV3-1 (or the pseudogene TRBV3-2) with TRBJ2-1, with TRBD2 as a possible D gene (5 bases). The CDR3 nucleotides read TGTGCCAGCAGCCTAGCGAATGAGCAGTTCTTC. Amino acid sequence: CASSLANEQFF.